The present T cell receptor (beta chain) was sequenced within a study of response to subunit inactivated influenza vaccine (dated by TCRdb to the late 2010s). The study in broad terms: Deep quantitative T cell receptor repertoire profiling was used in the study to track responses to a trivalent subunit inactivated influenza vaccine. What the work shows at the level of the full study, not this receptor alone: The authors proposed that each seasonal influenza vaccination may bring in only a limited number of new T cells.

The method behind the library was RT-PCR. Sequenced using an Illumina HiSeq 2500. In TCRdb, the public reads were trimmed at Q25 with fastp and aligned with MiXCR, with productive beta chains retained. Each CDR3 protein appears once, grouped with its most common genes and DNA. This sample gives some 850,000 distinct CDR3 sequences in total; 15% to 20% of them show up just once. The top ten constitute about a tenth of the sample. Remarks on this clonotype: What this receptor recognizes is not known. Base-call qualities are not available, and no considerably larger clone is one nucleotide away.

Relative to germline, V is 2 bases shorter and J is 3 bases shorter, with 19 bases between their ends. Looking up the germline V gene (reference sequence) yields CDR1 MNHEY and CDR2 SMNVEV. Taken from cysteine to phenylalanine, the CDR3 has 17 residues. Only CDR3 DNA is held: 51 bases, read in frame from base 1. This receptor was obtained from a man aged 50 to 59 who received an inactivated influenza vaccine. Donor details come from another sample of the same person, matched by shared clones. The material was PBMCs from blood, obtained around 5 days after vaccination. The sequence is built from TRBV27 and TRBJ2-5, with TRBD1 tentatively as D gene (5 bases match). The CDR3 region: CASSLLGAGPSEETQYF. The DNA reads as follows: TGTGCCAGCAGTTTACTAGGGGCCGGTCCCTCTGAAGAGACCCAGTACTTC.